A single sample is the source of the 26 T cell receptor beta chains below, sequenced in a study of blood T cell repertoires in COVID-19. Data came from immunoSEQ multiplex PCR; TCRdb stores just in-frame clones and leaves some out. The sample yields 250,000 to 350,000 clones, about 87% seen once. The source material was peripheral blood. The source is a woman aged 45 to 65 with COVID-19, enrolled during active disease.

The chain employs TRBV19 and TRBJ1-5; D unresolved. The CDR3 length is 16 residues. V dropped 6 bases and J dropped 0 bases, with 15 bases sitting between them. Per the germline V gene, CDR1 is LNHDA and CDR2 is SQIVND (reference sequence). DNA of the CDR3: TGTGCCAGTAGGGGCAGGTCGGGAGATAGCAATCAGCCCCAGCATTTT. This encodes CASRGRSGDSNQPQHF.

The V call is TRBV21-1, the J call TRBJ2-2; TRBD2 is the table's D call and was not checked against the DNA. TRBV21-1 is a pseudogene locus. This CDR3 comprises 18 residues. DNA of the CDR3: TGTGCCAGCAGCAAAGCGGGGGAGGAGGGGTCGAACACCGGGGAGCTGTTTTTT. Translating gives CASSKAGEEGSNTGELFF.

V is TRBV7-9 and J is TRBJ1-2; no firm D call. Per the germline V gene, CDR1 is SEHNR and CDR2 is FQNEAQ (reference sequence). The CDR3 consists of 15 residues. The V and J ends lost 7 bases and 4 bases respectively, with 19 bases between them. CDR3 in amino acids: CASTNPPGYLYGYTF. The CDR3 bases are TGTGCCAGCACTAACCCCCCCGGGTACCTCTATGGCTACACCTTC.

The chain has TRBV11-3 and TRBJ2-4; TRBD1 is a possible D gene (6 bases). Germline V gene sequence: CDR1 SGHNT, CDR2 YENEEA. The CDR3 extends over 16 amino acids. Trimming stripped 5 bases from V and 0 bases from J, with 14 bases between. The CDR3 bases are TGTGCCAGCAGCACAGGACAGTCAATAGCCAAAAACATTCAGTACTTC. Translating gives CASSTGQSIAKNIQYF. Full variable domain (rest looked up from reference TRBV11-3 and TRBJ2-4): EAGVVQSPRYKIIEKKQPVAFWCNPISGHNTLYWYLQNLGQGPELLIRYENEEAVDDSQLPKDRFSAERLKGVDSTLKIQPAELGDSAVYLCASSTGQSIAKNIQYFGAGTRLSVL.

This chain links TRBV5-1 with TRBJ1-5, with D perhaps TRBD1 (5 bases). The germline V gene has CDR1 SGHRS and CDR2 YFSETQ. Trimming left V 4 bases short and J 0 bases short, with 11 bases between. The CDR3 is made up of 15 amino acids. The CDR3, as DNA: TGCGCCAGCAGCCCACGGGGGGATAGCAATCAGCCCCAGCATTTT. It yields the protein CASSPRGDSNQPQHF.

V is TRBV7-3 and J is TRBJ2-1; 14 positions agree with TRBD2. The CDR3 sequence is 16 residues long. Per germline, CDR1 SGHTA and CDR2 FQGTGA. V lost 8 bases to trimming and J lost 9 bases; unmatched junction nucleotides: 12. The CDR3 here is CASGPPGLAGGFEQFF. CDR3 DNA sequence: TGTGCCAGCGGGCCACCCGGACTAGCGGGAGGTTTTGAGCAGTTCTTC.

The rearrangement links TRBV30 to TRBJ2-1, with 7 positions matching TRBD2. Germline loops: CDR1 GTSNPN, CDR2 SVGIG (reference sequence). Trimming removed 7 bases from V and 8 bases from J; junction bases left unmatched: 14. This CDR3 is 14 amino acids long. This CDR3 is CAYRDRLASDEQFF. The CDR3 DNA is TGTGCCTACCGAGATCGACTAGCCTCCGATGAGCAGTTCTTC.

J is TRBJ1-5 and V is TRBV30, with 7 bases that match TRBD1. After removal of 3 bases from V and 2 bases from J, the junction contained 4 bases not matched to a gene. The CDR3 is 14 residues long. CDR1 and CDR2 from the germline V gene are GTSNPN and SVGIG (reference sequence). In nucleotides, the CDR3 is TGTGCCTGGAGCCCAGGGACAGGCAATCAGCCCCAGCATTTT. Protein product: CAWSPGTGNQPQHF.

The gene calls are TRBV6-1 and TRBJ1-1; unclear D gene. Germline assignment: CDR1 MNHNS and CDR2 SASEGT. This CDR3 is 14 amino acids long. V lost 3 bases, J lost 6 bases, and 14 bases lay in between. CDR3 loop: CASSDIPVYSEAFF. In DNA, the CDR3 is TGTGCCAGCAGTGATATTCCTGTTTATTCTGAAGCTTTCTTT.

This sequence joins TRBV24-1 and TRBJ2-2, with D possibly matching TRBD1 (6 bases). Germline values: CDR1 KGHDR, CDR2 SFDVKD. The CDR3 covers 16 residues. The V end lost 5 bases, the J end lost 9 bases, and 21 bases lay between the germline ends. CDR3 sequence (DNA): TGTGCCACCAGTGTTAGGGGGACCGCCAGGGACCGGGAGCTGTTTTTT. As protein: CATSVRGTARDRELFF.

The rearrangement links TRBV5-8 to TRBJ2-3; 13 bases are shared with TRBD2. CDR1 is SGHTS and CDR2 is YDEGEE in the germline V gene. The V and J ends lost 4 bases and 3 bases, in that order; junction bases with no gene match: 5. CDR3 length: 16 residues. As DNA, the CDR3 is TGTGCCAGCAGCGGGGGGACTAGCGGGACGACAGATACGCAGTATTTT. It translates to CASSGGTSGTTDTQYF.

The gene calls are TRBV2 and TRBJ1-5, with 7 bases aligning to TRBD1. V was clipped by 3 bases and J by 0 bases; unmatched bases: 14. CDR3 length: 19 residues. Germline V gene lookup returns CDR1 SNHLY and CDR2 FYNNEI. The CDR3 is CASSDGPGRGYYSNQPQHF. CDR3 nucleotides: TGTGCCAGCAGTGATGGTCCCGGCAGGGGGTACTATAGCAATCAGCCCCAGCATTTT.

The chain carries TRBV6-5 and TRBJ2-5, with 7 bases fitting TRBD2. The CDR3 contains 13 residues. J was trimmed by 5 bases and V by 5 bases; bases with no gene match: 5. CDR1 is MNHEY, CDR2 SVGAGI, per germline. The CDR3 reads CASSRQRGETQYF. The CDR3 DNA follows: TGTGCCAGCAGTCGACAGCGGGGCGAGACCCAGTACTTC.

In DNA, the CDR3 is TGTGCCAGCTCACCTATACTAGCAAGCCATGAATACGAGCAGTACTTC. Protein sequence: CASSPILASHEYEQYF. The V and J genes are TRBV18 and TRBJ2-7, with D maybe TRBD2 (6 bases). Germline CDR1 KGHSH, CDR2 LQKENI. The V gene lost 3 bases and the J gene lost 4 bases, with 19 bases spanning the gap. This CDR3 is 16 amino acids long. Full variable domain (remainder filled in from reference TRBV18 and TRBJ2-7): NAGVMQNPRHLVRRRGQEARLRCSPMKGHSHVYWYRQLPEEGLKFMVYLQKENIIDESGMPKERFSAEFPKEGPSILRIQQVVRGDSAAYFCASSPILASHEYEQYFGPGTRLTVT.

About this clone: Distinct nucleotide sequences in the sample also encode this CDR3. V is TRBV6-5 and J is TRBJ2-7; 7 bases map to TRBD1. Germline values: CDR1 MNHEY, CDR2 SVGAGI. The CDR3 sequence is 15 residues long. After removal of 3 bases from V and 4 bases from J, the junction contained 9 bases not matched to a gene. The CDR3 loop reads CASSYSGTDSYEQYF. Written as DNA, the CDR3 is TGTGCCAGCAGTTATTCGGGGACAGATAGTTACGAGCAGTACTTC.

The J gene is TRBJ1-4, the V gene TRBV5-1; D is unclear. The germline V gene encodes CDR1 SGHRS and CDR2 YFSETQ. The CDR3 contains 14 residues. Trimming pared 2 bases from V and 0 bases from J, leaving 5 bases between. The CDR3 loop is CASSFAATNEKLFF. The CDR3 bases are TGCGCCAGCAGCTTTGCAGCAACTAATGAAAAACTGTTTTTT. The full variable domain, in which reference TRBV5-1 and TRBJ1-4 provide the parts outside the CDR3, is KAGVTQTPRYLIKTRGQQVTLSCSPISGHRSVSWYQQTPGQGLQFLFEYFSETQRNKGNFPGRFSGRQFSNSRSEMNVSTLELGDSALYLCASSFAATNEKLFFGSGTQLSVL.

This chain connects TRBV10-3 to TRBJ1-6, with D tentatively TRBD1 (5 bases). The CDR3 spans 14 residues. CDR1 is ENHRY and CDR2 is SYGVKD in the germline V gene. The V end was cut by 4 bases, the J end by 5 bases, with 9 bases between. In nucleotides, the CDR3 is TGTGCCATCAGTGTTGGGGGGAATAATTCACCCCTCCACTTT. Protein sequence: CAISVGGNNSPLHF.

This chain joins TRBV7-9 and TRBJ1-5; D perhaps matches TRBD1 (6 bases). V shed 4 bases and J shed 9 bases, with 19 bases lying between them. Per the germline V gene, CDR1 is SEHNR and CDR2 is FQNEAQ (reference sequence). The CDR3 covers 15 residues. The CDR3 nucleotides read TGTGCCAGCAGCTCGGCGAGGGGGACCGGAGGGCCCCAGCATTTT. Amino acid sequence: CASSSARGTGGPQHF.

This clone was counted once. This rearrangement joins TRBV7-9 to TRBJ1-3, with 7 bases identical to TRBD1. The germline V gene has CDR1 SEHNR and CDR2 FQNEAQ (reference sequence). This CDR3 region has 14 residues. V trimming: 6 bases; J trimming: 2 bases; junction bases outside the gene matches: 4. In DNA form, the CDR3 reads TGTGCCAGCAGACACGACAGGGCTGGAAACACCATATATTTT. It translates to CASRHDRAGNTIYF.

The rearrangement links TRBV9 to TRBJ2-5; the D gene is possibly TRBD2 (7 bases). Germline-derived CDR1 and CDR2 are SGDLS and YYNGEE. This CDR3 comprises 15 residues. The ends were cut back, 3 bases at V and 2 bases at J, with 14 bases in the middle. CDR3 amino acids: CASSGDYRVQETQYF. The DNA of the CDR3 is TGTGCCAGCAGCGGGGACTACAGGGTGCAAGAGACCCAGTACTTC.

The rearrangement links TRBV29-1 to TRBJ2-7, with 9 positions matching TRBD1. The CDR3 is 13 amino acids. Germline lookup yields CDR1 SQVTM and CDR2 ANQGSEA. V gave up 4 bases and J gave up 5 bases; unmatched junction bases: 6. The CDR3 region is CSVGRDRVHEQYF. CDR3 bases: TGCAGCGTTGGCCGGGACAGGGTCCACGAGCAGTACTTC.

J is TRBJ2-1 and V is TRBV15; TRBD2 aligns across 9 bases. Germline V lookup: CDR1 LNHNV, CDR2 YYDKDF (reference sequence). The CDR3 spans 17 residues. V shed 6 bases, J shed 5 bases, and the junction held 14 bases outside the gene matches. CDR3 protein: CATSSGLASSADNEQFF. CDR3 nucleotide sequence: TGTGCCACCAGTTCGGGACTAGCTTCCTCGGCGGACAATGAGCAGTTCTTC.

This chain uses TRBV7-8 with TRBJ2-1; 7 bases map to TRBD1. Germline CDR1 reads SGHVS; CDR2 reads FQNEAQ. V was clipped by 1 base and J by 0 bases; unmatched bases: 3. The CDR3 has 16 amino acids. In nucleotides, the CDR3 is TGTGCCAGCAGCTTAGTAGGGACAGACTCCTACAATGAGCAGTTCTTC. It yields the protein CASSLVGTDSYNEQFF.

V usage is TRBV20-1 and J usage is TRBJ2-7, with 10 bases matching TRBD2. This CDR3 spans 13 amino acids. V lost 3 bases and J lost 7; bases outside the gene matches: 6. Per germline, CDR1 DFQATT and CDR2 SNEGSKA (reference sequence). The CDR3 DNA reads as TGCAGTGCTAGTAAGGCTAGCGGGAGAGAGCAGTACTTC. Translation: CSASKASGREQYF.

This clone was seen only once. The chain is built from TRBV4-1 and TRBJ1-3; the D gene is possibly TRBD1 (5 bases). V was shortened by 3 bases and J by 0 bases, with 15 bases between the two germline ends. Looked up from germline, CDR1 is MGHRA and CDR2 is YSYEKL. CDR3 size: 17 residues. CDR3 nucleotides: TGCGCCAGCAGCCATATGACAGACGGCCTCTCTGGAAACACCATATATTTT. Amino acid sequence: CASSHMTDGLSGNTIYF.

This clone is a singleton in its sample. The chain employs TRBV10-1 and TRBJ2-7, with 8 bases that match TRBD2. This CDR3 has 15 residues. V dropped 7 bases and J dropped 4; count of bases not matched to a gene: 12. Per germline, CDR1 WNHNN and CDR2 SYGVQD (reference sequence). This CDR3 reads CASTEGLALGYEQYF. CDR3 sequence (DNA): TGCGCCAGCACGGAAGGACTAGCCTTAGGGTACGAGCAGTACTTC.